Given below is one TCR beta chain in context. What it binds is not known. Germline trimming cut 5 bases from V and 4 bases from J; bases unmatched to any gene: 6. Germline CDR1 reads SGHTA; CDR2 reads FQGNSA. There are 15 residues in the CDR3. The primer mix had 60 Vbeta and 13 Jbeta primers. Clones were sequenced by immunoSEQ multiplex PCR, and TCRdb holds only the in-frame ones, with some missing. The sample carries tens of thousands of clones, 60% to 80% recorded once. The source of the sample is a study of cytomegalovirus exposure and HLA in healthy donors. General study findings and limits: An analysis done earlier found most TCR beta V segments productive about 87% or about 30% of the time. Highly shared variants forming one cluster were likely a sequencing artifact.

The source material was PBMCs. The J gene is TRBJ2-2, the V gene TRBV7-2; 8 nucleotides align to TRBD2. The sequence came from a female donor in good health and CMV-seronegative. The CDR3 sequence is CASSPVAGFTGELFF. DNA of the CDR3: TGTGCCAGCAGCCCAGTAGCGGGATTCACCGGGGAGCTGTTTTTT.